The 16 T cell receptor beta chains in this list originate from one sample, sequenced in a study of T cell repertoires in aging, cancer and after chemotherapy. TRB rearrangements spanning V, D and J were amplified using mixed TRB-A/B primers. From the multiplex PCR reads, TCRdb called clonotypes with MiXCR, one entry per CDR3 protein. The table includes some 6,700 distinct CDR3 sequences, about 56% detected once. Peripheral blood genomic DNA, not sorted cells or RNA, was the template. Specimen: blood. The receptors here all came from a human donor with a solid tumor.

V gene TRBV6-5 combines with J gene TRBJ2-1, with D unresolved. The V end was cut by 0 bases, the J end by 4 bases, with 7 bases between. The germline V gene has CDR1 MNHEY and CDR2 SVGAGI. CDR3 length: 14 amino acids. This chain's CDR3 is CASSYSRVYNEQFF. In DNA form, the CDR3 reads TGTGCCAGCAGTTACTCGAGAGTTTACAATGAGCAGTTCTTC.

V is TRBV7-2 and J is TRBJ2-1; D remains ambiguous. The V gene lost 7 bases and the J gene lost 6 bases, with 13 bases spanning the gap. This CDR3 has 13 amino acids. Looked up from germline, CDR1 is SGHTA and CDR2 is FQGNSA. CDR3 amino acids: CASTSPLGNEQFF. In DNA, the CDR3 is TGTGCCAGCACCTCACCACTCGGCAATGAGCAGTTCTTC.

This chain links TRBV12-3 or TRBV12-4 with TRBJ2-3; TRBD2 matches at 15 bases. The CDR3 covers 18 residues. V gave up 6 bases and J gave up 1 base; unmatched junction bases: 8. The CDR3 bases are TGTGCCAGCAGGGTAGGACTAGCGGGAGGGCCGGGCACAGATACGCAGTATTTT. This codes for CASRVGLAGGPGTDTQYF.

This chain links TRBV28 with TRBJ1-4; 8 nucleotides match TRBD1. V lost 6 bases to trimming and J lost 3 bases; unmatched junction nucleotides: 3. The germline gives CDR1 MDHEN, CDR2 SYDVKM. The CDR3 has 14 amino acids. The chain's CDR3 is CASSQGAANEKLFF. The DNA for the CDR3 is TGTGCCAGCAGCCAGGGGGCTGCTAATGAAAAACTGTTTTTT.

The V and J genes are TRBV28 and TRBJ2-7; D remains unclear. CDR3 size: 16 residues. The germline CDR1 and CDR2 sequences are MDHEN and SYDVKM. V gave up 6 bases and J gave up 3 bases, with 21 bases separating them. The chain's CDR3 is CASRTPFGLTSYEQYF. DNA of the CDR3: TGTGCCAGCAGAACTCCCTTCGGGCTAACAAGCTACGAGCAGTACTTC.

The chain has TRBV29-1 and TRBJ2-7, with a weak D call TRBD1 (5 bases). Germline V gene lookup returns CDR1 SQVTM and CDR2 ANQGSEA. The CDR3 loop spans 13 amino acids. Trimming cost V 4 bases and J 2 bases, with 12 bases left between them. DNA for the CDR3: TGCAGCGTTGGTTCGAGACAGACCTACGAGCAGTACTTC. Translated, it gives CSVGSRQTYEQYF.

V is TRBV20-1 and J is TRBJ2-1; 11 nucleotides match TRBD2. The CDR3 has 14 residues. Germline loops: CDR1 DFQATT, CDR2 SNEGSKA (reference sequence). J was trimmed by 8 bases and V by 6 bases; bases with no gene match: 9. In DNA, the CDR3 is TGCAGTGCAGGGACTAGCGGCTTGGGCTATGAGCAGTTCTTC. This codes for CSAGTSGLGYEQFF.

This clonotype was observed a few times. The gene calls are TRBV18 and TRBJ1-2; 7 bases fit TRBD1. J was trimmed by 1 base and V by 1 base; bases with no gene match: 3. The germline V gene encodes CDR1 KGHSH and CDR2 LQKENI. The CDR3 totals 15 residues. CDR3 bases: TGTGCCAGCTCACCACGAACAGGGGATAACTATGGCTACACCTTC. Protein sequence: CASSPRTGDNYGYTF. The full variable domain, with the rest looked up from reference TRBV18 and TRBJ1-2, is NAGVMQNPRHLVRRRGQEARLRCSPMKGHSHVYWYRQLPEEGLKFMVYLQKENIIDESGMPKERFSAEFPKEGPSILRIQQVVRGDSAAYFCASSPRTGDNYGYTFGSGTRLTVV.

This chain joins TRBV6-5 and TRBJ2-1, with D perhaps TRBD1 or TRBD2 (5 bases each). V gave up 2 bases and J gave up 0 bases, with 8 bases separating them. This CDR3 has 15 amino acids. Germline V gives CDR1 MNHEY, CDR2 SVGAGI. Here the CDR3 reads CASSYEGLSYNEQFF. CDR3 bases: TGTGCCAGCAGTTACGAGGGGCTCTCCTACAATGAGCAGTTCTTC.

This clonotype was seen more than once but under ten times. This rearrangement joins TRBV7-9 to TRBJ2-7, with 11 bases fitting TRBD1. The V gene's germline CDR1 is SEHNR and CDR2 FQNEAQ (reference sequence). J gave up 3 bases and V 5 bases, and 3 bases lay outside the gene matches. The CDR3 is 14 residues long. The CDR3 coding sequence is TGTGCCAGCAGCGCGGGGACAGGGGGCTACGAGCAGTACTTC. It codes for CASSAGTGGYEQYF.

This chain links TRBV19 with TRBJ1-5; 8 nucleotides line up with TRBD1. Germline CDR1 reads LNHDA; CDR2 reads SQIVND (reference sequence). The CDR3 sequence is 13 residues long. V lost 3 bases and J lost 6; bases outside the gene matches: 1. The CDR3 here is CASSIGQGQPQHF. The CDR3 DNA is TGTGCCAGTAGTATCGGACAGGGTCAGCCCCAGCATTTT.

The V and J genes are TRBV28 and TRBJ1-2; D uncertain. V gave up 4 bases and J gave up 4 bases, with 10 bases separating them. Germline V gives CDR1 MDHEN, CDR2 SYDVKM. The CDR3 spans 13 residues. The CDR3 DNA follows: TGTGCCAGCAGTTCGAAGGTCCTCTATGGCTACACCTTC. Amino acids: CASSSKVLYGYTF.

This sequence joins TRBV28 and TRBJ1-5, with a possible D match to TRBD1 (5 bases). There are 13 residues in the CDR3. The V and J ends lost 6 bases and 4 bases respectively, with 10 bases between them. Germline CDR1 MDHEN, CDR2 SYDVKM. This CDR3 is CASRRQYNQPQHF. In DNA, the CDR3 is TGTGCCAGCAGGCGACAGTATAATCAGCCCCAGCATTTT.

This chain connects TRBV28 to TRBJ1-3; no firm D call. V was pared by 5 bases and J by 4 bases, with 9 bases between. The CDR3 totals 13 residues. Germline V CDR1 and CDR2: MDHEN, SYDVKM. The CDR3 DNA reads TGTGCCAGCAGTCAGTGGAGAGGAAACACCATATATTTT. This sequence encodes CASSQWRGNTIYF. Full variable domain (rest looked up from reference TRBV28 and TRBJ1-3): DVKVTQSSRYLVKRTGEKVFLECVQDMDHENMFWYRQDPGLGLRLIYFSYDVKMKEKGDIPEGYSVSREKKERFSLILESASTNQTSMYLCASSQWRGNTIYFGEGSWLTVV.

The chain joins TRBV11-1 to TRBJ2-1; 8 bases map to TRBD2. The V gene end was trimmed by 4 bases and the J gene end by 2 bases; junction bases not matched to a gene: 4. The CDR3 runs 15 residues. Germline assignment: CDR1 SGHAT and CDR2 FQDESV (reference sequence). In DNA, the CDR3 is TGTGCCAGCAGCTCCACTAGCGGAGCCTACAATGAGCAGTTCTTC. The encoded protein is CASSSTSGAYNEQFF.

V usage is TRBV6-5 and J usage is TRBJ1-5, with no clear D. The V and J ends lost 5 bases and 2 bases respectively, with 16 bases between them. Germline V CDR1 and CDR2: MNHEY, SVGAGI. The CDR3 covers 16 residues. The CDR3 loop reads CASSLYGLTGNQPQHF. In DNA, the CDR3 is TGTGCCAGCAGTCTTTACGGTCTCACGGGCAATCAGCCCCAGCATTTT.